One T cell receptor (beta chain) is described in this entry. This clone was picked up a small number of times. Its antigen is unknown. Per-nucleotide qualities are absent, and no much larger clonotype sits a single base away. The cohort comprised more than 550 healthy bone marrow donors. At the time of sampling, all cohort members were nominally healthy, though unrecorded immune exposures were likely present. The donor was CMV seropositive and belonged to the group of over 250 seropositive cohort members. A peripheral blood sample was collected from each donor, and TCR beta sequencing was performed on peripheral blood mononuclear cells. The Qiagen DNeasy Blood Extraction Kit was used to extract genomic DNA from the blood cell samples. The source of the sample is a study of cytomegalovirus exposure and HLA in healthy donors (dated by TCRdb to 2015 to 2018). Study-wide context: According to an earlier analysis of a few hundred of the donors, 150 million to 200 million T cells yielded 90 million to 140 million unique TCR beta sequences and about 300 Gb of sequence data. In a later analysis, previously published TCR beta repertoires from hundreds of donors were re-analyzed and high-resolution HLA genotyping was added so that TCR occurrence patterns could be studied. Of the roughly 420 genotyped donors, 81% were placed in the genetic ancestry cluster associated with self-reported Caucasian donors. In a later genetic analysis, genome-wide SNP genotypes for about 55% of the roughly 700 donors were used, and that subset was treated as a discovery cohort. The number of donors typed differed by locus, with 629-630 for A, B, C, DRB1 and DQB1, around 500 for DQA1, 600 to 610 for DPA1, and some 450 for DPB1. An early release that covered fewer than 750 HLA-typed donors contained 300 to 350 gigabases of sequencing data and about 93 million unique TCR sequences. An earlier analysis of 450 to 750 of the donors used high-throughput TCR beta sequencing to judge whether each TCR beta V gene segment behaved as functional or pseudogenic. The study aimed to test whether signatures of past pathogen exposure could be identified by cataloging public T cell receptors. Across 398 genotyped donors of the cohort, an average of about 240,000 unique TCR beta nucleotide sequences per donor were sequenced, and roughly a sixth of those sequences were non-productive. The study combined high-throughput TCR immunosequencing, statistical association of individual TCRs with disease status, and machine learning to predict cytomegalovirus infection status. In addition to the first cohort of 666 subjects, a separate validation cohort of 120 different subjects was used. Four to six DR-DQ haplotypes were handled as single units for association and clustering, since linkage in the cohort was strong. Donor age, sex, ethnicity and CMV serostatus were collected together with the repertoire data. HLA typing covered class I and class II loci at four-digit resolution. The later analysis used no new phenotypic data to find candidate immune exposures, relying instead on TCR beta sequences and their occurrence across donors. The T cell repertoires of roughly 660 subjects were profiled by immunosequencing and related to cytomegalovirus serostatus. All discovery cohort repertoires had been generated using a single sequencing platform. General findings and caveats noted by the study authors: The earlier analysis of fewer than 750 of the donors excluded roughly 16 rarely observed V segments, including chromosome 9 orphons, because counts were too low. Linkage disequilibrium might explain the correlated functional status among segregating V segments, but an unknown experimental factor could not be excluded. A later analysis found that TCR association rates varied across HLA loci, with DRB1 alleles showing the most associated TCRs and HLA-C alleles the fewest. At a false discovery rate of 0.05, a later analysis linked 16,000 or so TCR beta sequences to specific HLA alleles. A later genetic analysis reported fewer N-insertions in productive TCRs among donors in an Asian-associated ancestry cluster than the roughly 700-donor mean. HLA typing was unavailable for some donors at each locus, so association tests used only the typed subset. When HLA alleles, especially DR and DQ, strongly co-occurred, TCR associations were difficult to assign to individual alleles. According to the authors, the approach could potentially be generalized to other disease states and immunological phenotypes. Immune exposure information for the cohort was limited to CMV serostatus. A cluster of highly shared sequence variants was judged likely to be a technical artifact of the sequencing pipeline. In vitro tests confirmed that three of the cytomegalovirus-associated TCR beta chains recognize cytomegalovirus antigens. In an earlier analysis of 500 to 650 of the donors, most TCR beta V segments appeared in productive rearrangements about 87% or about 30% of the time, broadly matching IMGT annotations. The classifier was reported to diagnose cytomegalovirus status with high specificity and sensitivity in both the original and validation cohorts. The study gave a list of 150 to 200 TCR beta chains associated with cytomegalovirus. Presence/absence analyses assumed roughly uniform sequencing depth across donors, an assumption that may not hold. Most TCR sequences were observed very rarely across donors, whereas some public TCRs were present in many individuals. In a later genetic analysis, a missense DCLRE1C variant was associated with V-gene and J-gene trimming of TCR beta chains, and the association was replicated in an independent cohort. Most CMV-associated TCR beta chains appeared to be HLA-restricted in a later analysis, and the HLA associations seemed to be driven largely by CMV exposure. In a later analysis, HLA-associated TCR beta chains showed more clonal expansion and lower generation probabilities than non-associated chains that were equally common. In a later analysis, several top co-occurrence clusters were reported to appear linked to parvovirus B19, influenza, CMV and Epstein-Barr virus. Only TCR beta chains were sequenced in this cohort, and the absence of alpha or paired-chain data limited detectable features. A further reported finding was that TCR beta sequences accurately predicted the HLA-A and HLA-B alleles for most subjects in the first cohort.

Library prep was done by the immunoSEQ multiplex PCR assay. The multiplex PCR relied on a mix of 60 forward primers for TCR Vbeta segments and 13 reverse primers for TCR Jbeta segments. The CDR3 region of rearranged TCR beta genes was amplified from genomic DNA with a multiplex PCR assay. On the Illumina HiSeq System, the amplified TCR beta libraries were sequenced as 87-base-pair reads. Concerning the study's data processing: A later analysis tallied around 82 million unique TCR beta chains across the 610 or so repertoires, and about 12 million of those chains were shared by two or more donors. A nearest-neighbor algorithm error-corrected the raw reads and collapsed the reads into unique sequences, merging closely related sequences to remove PCR and sequencing errors. CDR3 sequences were aligned to IMGT reference sequences to assign V, D and J gene segments. For a sequence to be retained, a match of at least six nucleotides was required to both a V gene segment and a J gene segment. A rearrangement was called productive if the CDR3 had no stop codons and remained in frame with V and J, and every other rearrangement was called non-productive. CDR3 was defined by IMGT convention, running from the second conserved V-encoded cysteine to the conserved J-encoded phenylalanine. In an earlier analysis of 500 to 650 of the donors, sequences lacking an unambiguous match to a single V gene segment were excluded. An earlier analysis of around 600 of the donors classified V segments as functional when productive rearrangements were above 56.7% and as segregating when the standard deviation between donors was above 5%. A statistical classification framework was built for diagnosing cytomegalovirus status from the catalog of TCR beta chain sequences. V and J gene assignment, in a later analysis, came from comparing TCR nucleotide sequences with IMGT/GENE-DB human TR gene sequences. A later analysis assigned CDR3 sequences and most-parsimonious VDJ recombination scenarios with the TCRdist pipeline. In a later analysis, each TCR beta chain was defined by its CDR3 amino acid sequence together with its V-gene family, and reads lacking a unique V-gene family were excluded. In a later analysis, 500 to 700 highly shared, low-generation-probability nucleotide sequences were removed to address suspected cross-contamination and a sequencing artifact. For each public chain, a later analysis derived a clonal expansion index from normalized ranks of inferred template counts within each repertoire. A later analysis computed generation probabilities with a VDJ recombination model fitted to out-of-frame rearrangements, and checked the results against IGoR. Hypergeometric tests were used in a later analysis to score TCR-TCR, TCR-HLA and TCR-CMV co-occurrence, with a repertoire-size bias correction applied to the TCR pairs. False discovery rates were estimated in a later analysis by permuting HLA or CMV assignments 20 times. In a later analysis, co-occurring TCRs were grouped using DBSCAN, and TCRdist sequence similarity was added for clustering within HLA-allele-positive subsets. Co-occurrence clustering excluded repertoires with fewer than 30,000 or more than 120,000 public chains, plus five with anomalous nucleotide sharing. In its TCRdb copy, this immuneACCESS table keeps in-frame sequences only and misses some clones. Where compared with another copy, unresolved V genes explain less than half of these, and the others have no known cause. The DNA was the basis for D and trimming; V, J and clone size are from that table. In all, the sample holds approximately 100,000 clones, and roughly a tenth of those were seen once. Over 4.5% of the sample comes from the top ten.

The sequence derives from a man aged 35 to 55 in good health and CMV-seropositive. Sequenced material: PBMCs.

CDR3 sequence: CASSPRQNQPQHF. The bases are TGTGCCAGTAGTCCGAGACAGAATCAGCCCCAGCATTTT. The chain links TRBV19 with TRBJ1-5; the best D guess is TRBD1, with 5 bases matching. V is cut by 5 bases and J by 4 bases, and the space between the germline ends is 9 bases. The CDR3 runs 13 residues from the cysteine to the phenylalanine. The retained sequence is limited to the CDR3, 39 bases, with the frame set at the first base. CDR1 and CDR2, per the germline V gene (reference sequence), are LNHDA and SQIVND. Outside the CDR3, residues come from the reference TRBV19 and TRBJ1-5 proteins, so the full variable domain is: DGGITQSPKYLFRKEGQNVTLSCEQNLNHDAMYWYRQDPGQGLRLIYYSQIVNDFQKGDIAEGYSVSREKKESFPLTVTSAQKNPTAFYLCASSPRQNQPQHFGDGTRLSIL.